The sequence of this T cell receptor (beta chain) was determined in a study of beta chain features in type 1 diabetes. This clone was counted ten times or more. Since all of the isolated RNA was reverse transcribed, expressed TCRB transcripts were what got sequenced. Average reads for naive, central memory and regulatory T cell samples were several million. Sequenced by immunoSEQ multiplex PCR; TCRdb stores in-frame clones only, minus some. The profile shows around 500,000 clones, about an eighth of them singletons. CDR1 is SQVTM and CDR2 is ANQGSEA in the germline V gene. This CDR3 is 13 amino acids long. V was trimmed by 7 bases and J by 7 bases, leaving 20 bases between them.

Specimen: naive CD4+ T cells from blood. The sequence was collected from a young woman in good health. The V and J genes are TRBV29-1 and TRBJ2-7; D might be TRBD1 (6 bases). The DNA of the CDR3 is TGCAGCGCGACAGGCTCCGTGAATCGGGAGCAGTACTTC. Protein product: CSATGSVNREQYF.